These T cell receptor beta chains were read from a single sample in a study of CD8 T cells in ankylosing spondylitis. TCRdb re-derived calls from the 5' RACE reads in MiXCR, one entry per CDR3 protein. The sample has about 310,000 distinct CDR3 sequences; roughly 20% are singletons. The material sequenced was blood, either unsorted or a sorted T cell fraction (not recorded which). These receptors originate from a female donor with ankylosing spondylitis or in good health (not recorded which). Both conserved end residues are part of each CDR3. D genes are given only for firm matches. Size is stated for part of the rows, as once, few or many counts, or as a class when the clone is expanded.

clone size,V gene,J gene,D gene,CDR3 protein,CDR3 DNA
-,TRBV7-2,TRBJ2-5,-,CASSYRRQETQYF,TGTGCCAGCAGCTATAGGCGGCAAGAGACCCAGTACTTC
few,TRBV2,TRBJ2-3,-,CASDVDRGDTQYF,TGTGCCAGCGATGTGGACCGAGGGGATACGCAGTATTTT
few,TRBV20-1,TRBJ2-2,TRBD1,CSATTGRTGELFF,TGCAGTGCCACGACAGGGCGGACCGGGGAGCTGTTTTTT
few,TRBV29-1,TRBJ2-1,-,CSAGVYPIYNEQFF,TGCAGCGCCGGCGTGTACCCCATTTACAATGAGCAGTTCTTC
many,TRBV5-1,TRBJ2-4,TRBD1,CASSPQGSRAKNIQYF,TGCGCCAGCAGCCCACAGGGGTCTAGAGCCAAAAACATTCAGTACTTC
-,TRBV5-6,TRBJ1-2,-,CATKSPSGLYGGYTF,TGTGCCACCAAGTCACCCTCCGGTCTGTATGGCGGCTACACCTTC
-,TRBV5-1,TRBJ2-7,-,CASSVRGMGYEQYF,TGCGCCAGCAGCGTCAGGGGAATGGGCTACGAGCAGTACTTC
few,TRBV6-5,TRBJ2-5,-,CASSYLRAQETQYF,TGTGCCAGCAGTTACTTGCGGGCTCAAGAGACCCAGTACTTC
-,TRBV18,TRBJ2-5,-,CASSPMYQETQYF,TGTGCCAGCTCACCGATGTACCAAGAGACCCAGTACTTC
once,TRBV6-2/TRBV6-3,TRBJ2-1,TRBD2,CASSSRTSGRASGEQFF,TGTGCCAGCAGTTCCAGGACTAGCGGGAGGGCCTCAGGTGAGCAGTTCTTC
-,TRBV20-1,TRBJ2-2,TRBD2,CSARDSLAGLAGDGYTGELFF,TGCAGTGCCAGAGATTCGCTCGCCGGACTAGCGGGAGACGGTTACACCGGGGAGCTGTTTTTT
few,TRBV2,TRBJ2-1,-,CASVSAVYNEQFF,TGTGCCAGCGTCTCGGCGGTCTACAATGAGCAGTTCTTC
-,TRBV28,TRBJ2-5,TRBD2,CASSPFLGGTSGRAGETQYF,TGTGCCAGCAGTCCCTTTTTGGGGGGGACTAGCGGGAGGGCCGGGGAGACCCAGTACTTC
few,TRBV7-6,TRBJ1-6,-,CASSLEDTGMAGSPLHF,TGTGCCAGCAGCTTAGAAGACACAGGCATGGCGGGATCACCCCTCCACTTT
medium-sized,TRBV12-3/TRBV12-4,TRBJ1-5,-,CASSFGGQPQHF,TGTGCCAGCAGTTTTGGGGGGCAGCCCCAGCATTTT
once,TRBV29-1,TRBJ1-1,-,CSVHGFNEAFF,TGCAGCGTTCACGGGTTCAATGAAGCTTTCTTT
many,TRBV20-1,TRBJ2-3,-,CSARAGVADTQYF,TGCAGTGCTAGAGCGGGAGTTGCAGATACGCAGTATTTT
-,TRBV6-6,TRBJ2-5,-,CASSYTLLETQYF,TGTGCCAGCAGTTACACCTTATTAGAGACCCAGTACTTC
few,TRBV7-9,TRBJ2-6,-,CANPLSSGANVLTF,TGTGCCAACCCTCTCAGCTCTGGGGCCAACGTCCTGACTTTC
many,TRBV20-1,TRBJ2-1,-,CSARELAPLDNEQFF,TGCAGTGCTAGGGAGCTAGCGCCCTTGGACAATGAGCAGTTCTTC
-,TRBV11-2,TRBJ2-2,-,CASSAQNTGELFF,TGTGCCAGCAGCGCCCAGAACACCGGGGAGCTGTTTTTT